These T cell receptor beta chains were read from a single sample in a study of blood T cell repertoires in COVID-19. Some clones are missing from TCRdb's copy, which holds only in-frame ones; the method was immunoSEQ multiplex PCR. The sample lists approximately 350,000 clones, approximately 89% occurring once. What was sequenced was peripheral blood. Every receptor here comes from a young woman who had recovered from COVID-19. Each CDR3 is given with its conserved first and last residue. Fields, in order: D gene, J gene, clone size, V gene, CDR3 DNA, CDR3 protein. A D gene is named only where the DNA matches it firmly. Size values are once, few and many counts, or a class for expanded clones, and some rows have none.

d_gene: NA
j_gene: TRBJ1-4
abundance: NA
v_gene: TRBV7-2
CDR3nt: TGTGCCAGCAGCTTAGGAGGCTCGGCGGAAAAACTGTTTTTT
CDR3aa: CASSLGGSAEKLFF

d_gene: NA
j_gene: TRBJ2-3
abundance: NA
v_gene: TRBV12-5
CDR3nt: TGTGCTAGTGGATCCGGACTGTATGACACAGATACGCAGTATTTT
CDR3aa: CASGSGLYDTDTQYF

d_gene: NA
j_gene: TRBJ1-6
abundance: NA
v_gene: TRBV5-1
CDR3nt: TGCGCCAGCAGCTTGTCCGTGACAGGTGATTCACCCCTCCACTTT
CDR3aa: CASSLSVTGDSPLHF

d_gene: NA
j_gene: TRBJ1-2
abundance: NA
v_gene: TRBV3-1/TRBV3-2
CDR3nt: TGTGCCAGCAGTTCCCAAGGGGGGGGAAACTATGGCTACACCTTC
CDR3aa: CASSSQGGGNYGYTF

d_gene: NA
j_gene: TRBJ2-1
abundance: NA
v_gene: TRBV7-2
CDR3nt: TGTGCCAGCAGCTTAGTTTTGTCCTTGGCAGGTCCCTACAATGAGCAGTTCTTC
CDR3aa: CASSLVLSLAGPYNEQFF

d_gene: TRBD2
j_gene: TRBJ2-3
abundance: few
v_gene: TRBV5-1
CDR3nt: TGCGCCAGCAGCTATTGGGAGGGTAGCACAGATACGCAGTATTTT
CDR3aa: CASSYWEGSTDTQYF

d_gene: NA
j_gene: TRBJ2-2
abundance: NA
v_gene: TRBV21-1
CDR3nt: TGTGCCAGCAGCAAAGAGGGACTCCCTTTGCGAGTCGGCGGGGAGCTGTTTTTT
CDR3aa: CASSKEGLPLRVGGELFF

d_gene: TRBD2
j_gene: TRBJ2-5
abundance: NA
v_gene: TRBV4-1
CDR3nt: TGCGCCAGCAGCCAAGGAGGGGGTAGCGGGAGTTTCCAAGAGACCCAGTACTTC
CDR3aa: CASSQGGGSGSFQETQYF

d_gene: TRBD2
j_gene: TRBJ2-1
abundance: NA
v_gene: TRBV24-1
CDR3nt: TGTGCCACCAGTGATTTAAGGGGAGGGAAATACAATGAGCAGTTCTTC
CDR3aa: CATSDLRGGKYNEQFF

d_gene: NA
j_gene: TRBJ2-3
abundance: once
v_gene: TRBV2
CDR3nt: TGTGCCACCCTGCACGAGACAGATACGCAGTATTTT
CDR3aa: CATLHETDTQYF

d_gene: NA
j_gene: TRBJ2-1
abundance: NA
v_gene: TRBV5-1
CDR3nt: TGCGCCAGCAGCTTGTTTGCAACTAACAATGAGCAGTTCTTC
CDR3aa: CASSLFATNNEQFF

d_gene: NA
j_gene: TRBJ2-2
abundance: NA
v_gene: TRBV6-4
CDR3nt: TGTGCCAGCAGTGACTCTAGCGACACCGGGGAGCTGTTTTTT
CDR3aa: CASSDSSDTGELFF

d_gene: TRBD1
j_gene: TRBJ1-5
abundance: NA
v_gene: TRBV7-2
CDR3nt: TGTGCCAGCAGCTTAGAGACAGGGAGCAATCAGCCCCAGCATTTT
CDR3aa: CASSLETGSNQPQHF

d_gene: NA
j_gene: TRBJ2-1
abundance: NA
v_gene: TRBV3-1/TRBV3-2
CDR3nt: TGTGCCAGCAGCATTTTAGCGGACGAGCAGTTCTTC
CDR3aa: CASSILADEQFF

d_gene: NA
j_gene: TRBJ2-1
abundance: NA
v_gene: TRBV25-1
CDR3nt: TGTGCCAGCAACCGAGGGGGCTCCTACAATGAGCAGTTCTTC
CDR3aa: CASNRGGSYNEQFF

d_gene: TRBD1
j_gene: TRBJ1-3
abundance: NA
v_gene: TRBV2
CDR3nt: TGTGCCAGCACCGGTGGGACAGCGGCTGGAAACACCATATATTTT
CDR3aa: CASTGGTAAGNTIYF

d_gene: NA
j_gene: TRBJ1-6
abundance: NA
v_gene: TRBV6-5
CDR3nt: TGTGCCAGCAGTTCCGACGGGAGGGGAAGGGCCCTCCACTTT
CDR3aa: CASSSDGRGRALHF

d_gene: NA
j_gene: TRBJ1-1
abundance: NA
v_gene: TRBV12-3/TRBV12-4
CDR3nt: TGTGCCAGCAGTTTGGGGGGGAACACTGAAGCTTTCTTT
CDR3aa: CASSLGGNTEAFF

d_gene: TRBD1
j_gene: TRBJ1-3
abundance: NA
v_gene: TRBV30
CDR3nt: TGTGCCTGGAGTTATACGACAGGGGACTCTGGAAACACCATATATTTT
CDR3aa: CAWSYTTGDSGNTIYF

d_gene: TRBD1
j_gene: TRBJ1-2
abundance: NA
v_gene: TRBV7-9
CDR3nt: TGTGCCAGCAGCTTCCCGGGACAGGGCGGAGTCGGTGGCTACACCTTC
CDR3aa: CASSFPGQGGVGGYTF

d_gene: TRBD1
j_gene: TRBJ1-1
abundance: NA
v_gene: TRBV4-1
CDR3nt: TGCGCCAGCAGCCCGAAAGGGACAGGTAAAGCTTTCTTT
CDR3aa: CASSPKGTGKAFF

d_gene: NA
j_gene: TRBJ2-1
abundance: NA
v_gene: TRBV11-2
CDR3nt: TGTGCCAGCAGCGTGAGCGGGACAAGCTACAATGAGCAGTTCTTC
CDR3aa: CASSVSGTSYNEQFF

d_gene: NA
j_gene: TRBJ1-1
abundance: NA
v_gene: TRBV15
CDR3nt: TGTGCCACCAGCAGAGATCTGGCAGGGCCTGAAGCTTTCTTT
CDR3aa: CATSRDLAGPEAFF

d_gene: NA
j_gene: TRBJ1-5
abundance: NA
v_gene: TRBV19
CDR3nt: TGTGCCAGTAGTATAGGAGAGTATCAGCCCCAGCATTTT
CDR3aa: CASSIGEYQPQHF

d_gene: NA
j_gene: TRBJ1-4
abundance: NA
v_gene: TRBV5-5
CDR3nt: TGTGCCAGCAGCAGTGGGACTGCAACTAATGAAAAACTGTTTTTT
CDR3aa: CASSSGTATNEKLFF

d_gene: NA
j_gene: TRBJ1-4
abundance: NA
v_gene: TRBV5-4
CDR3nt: TGTGCCAGCCACCTGGGGGGGATTAATGAAAAACTGTTTTTT
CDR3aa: CASHLGGINEKLFF

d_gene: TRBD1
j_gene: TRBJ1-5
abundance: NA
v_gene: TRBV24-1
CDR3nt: TGTGCCACCAGTGAAGGACAGGGGGTCAATCAGCCCCAGCATTTT
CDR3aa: CATSEGQGVNQPQHF

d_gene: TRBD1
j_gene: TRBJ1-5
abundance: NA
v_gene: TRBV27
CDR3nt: TGTGCCAGCAGTTTAGGGGACAGTAGCAATCAGCCCCAGCATTTT
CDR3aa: CASSLGDSSNQPQHF

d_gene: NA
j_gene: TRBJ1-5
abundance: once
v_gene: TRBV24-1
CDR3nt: TGTGCCACCAGTGATTTGTCAGACAATCAGCCCCAGCATTTT
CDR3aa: CATSDLSDNQPQHF

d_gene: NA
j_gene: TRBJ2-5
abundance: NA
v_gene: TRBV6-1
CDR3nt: TGTGCCAGCAGTGAAGCGCCGGGGGAGACCCAGTACTTC
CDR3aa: CASSEAPGETQYF

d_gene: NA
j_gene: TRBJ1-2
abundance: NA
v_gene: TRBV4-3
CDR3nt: TGCGCCAGCAGCCAAGACCCCCCAGGCGGGGACGGGACCGTCTACACCTTC
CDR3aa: CASSQDPPGGDGTVYTF

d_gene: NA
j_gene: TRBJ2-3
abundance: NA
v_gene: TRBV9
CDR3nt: TGTGCCAGCAGCAAACTTACGGATACGCAGTATTTT
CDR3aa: CASSKLTDTQYF

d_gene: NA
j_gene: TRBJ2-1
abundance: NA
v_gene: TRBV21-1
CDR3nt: TGTGTCCAACCGGGACAGGGGTGTGAGCAGTTCTTC
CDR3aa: CVQPGQGCEQFF

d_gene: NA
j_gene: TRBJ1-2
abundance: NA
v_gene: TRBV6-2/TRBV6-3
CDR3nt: TGTGCCAGCAGTTACACTATAGAGCACTATGGCTACACCTTC
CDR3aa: CASSYTIEHYGYTF

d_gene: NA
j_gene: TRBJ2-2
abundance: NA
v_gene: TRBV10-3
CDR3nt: TGTGCCATCAGTGAGTCGGGAGGCAACACCGGGGAGCTGTTTTTT
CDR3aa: CAISESGGNTGELFF

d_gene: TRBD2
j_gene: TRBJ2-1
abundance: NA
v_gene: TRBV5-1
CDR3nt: TGCGCCAGCAGAGATACCGGGACTAGCGTTTACAATGAGCAGTTCTTC
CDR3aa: CASRDTGTSVYNEQFF

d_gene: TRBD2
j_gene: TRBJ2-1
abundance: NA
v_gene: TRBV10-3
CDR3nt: TGTGCCATCCACCCTAGCGGCGATTTCAATGAGCAGTTCTTC
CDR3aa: CAIHPSGDFNEQFF

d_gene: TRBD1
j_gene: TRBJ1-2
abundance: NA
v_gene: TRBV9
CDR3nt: TGTGCCAGCAGCCCAAAGACAGGGGATGACTATGGCTACACCTTC
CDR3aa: CASSPKTGDDYGYTF

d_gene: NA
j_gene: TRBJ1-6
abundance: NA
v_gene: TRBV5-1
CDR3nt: TGCGCCAGCAGCCCGAGAGCCATGCGGGATTCACCCCTCCACTTT
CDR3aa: CASSPRAMRDSPLHF

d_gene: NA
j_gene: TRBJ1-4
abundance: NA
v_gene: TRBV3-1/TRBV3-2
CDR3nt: TGTGCCAGCAACCAAGGGGGGCTCGGTGAAAAACTGTTTTTT
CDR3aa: CASNQGGLGEKLFF

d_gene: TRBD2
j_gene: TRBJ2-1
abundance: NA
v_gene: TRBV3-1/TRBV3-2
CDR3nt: TGTGCCAGCAGCCAAACTAGCGGGAGTGATGAGCAGTTCTTC
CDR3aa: CASSQTSGSDEQFF

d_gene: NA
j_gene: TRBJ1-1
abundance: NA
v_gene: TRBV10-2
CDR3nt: TGCGCCAGCAGTTTAAGACAGGACACTGAAGCTTTCTTT
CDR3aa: CASSLRQDTEAFF

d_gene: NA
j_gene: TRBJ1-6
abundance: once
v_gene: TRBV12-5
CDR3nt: TGTGCTAGTGGCCTACAGACAGGCGCTCGTAATTCACCCCTCCACTTT
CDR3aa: CASGLQTGARNSPLHF